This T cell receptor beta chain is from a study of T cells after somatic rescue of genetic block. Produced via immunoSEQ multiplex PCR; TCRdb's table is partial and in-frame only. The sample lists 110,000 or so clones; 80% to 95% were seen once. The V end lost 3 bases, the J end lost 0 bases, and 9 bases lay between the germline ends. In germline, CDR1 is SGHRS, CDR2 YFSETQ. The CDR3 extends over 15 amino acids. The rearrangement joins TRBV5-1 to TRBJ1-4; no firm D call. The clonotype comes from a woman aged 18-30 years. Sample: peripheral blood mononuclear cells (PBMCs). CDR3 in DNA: TGCGCCAGCAGCTCGGGCATGGCAACTAATGAAAAACTGTTTTTT. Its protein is CASSSGMATNEKLFF. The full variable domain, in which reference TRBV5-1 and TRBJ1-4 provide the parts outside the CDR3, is KAGVTQTPRYLIKTRGQQVTLSCSPISGHRSVSWYQQTPGQGLQFLFEYFSETQRNKGNFPGRFSGRQFSNSRSEMNVSTLELGDSALYLCASSSGMATNEKLFFGSGTQLSVL.